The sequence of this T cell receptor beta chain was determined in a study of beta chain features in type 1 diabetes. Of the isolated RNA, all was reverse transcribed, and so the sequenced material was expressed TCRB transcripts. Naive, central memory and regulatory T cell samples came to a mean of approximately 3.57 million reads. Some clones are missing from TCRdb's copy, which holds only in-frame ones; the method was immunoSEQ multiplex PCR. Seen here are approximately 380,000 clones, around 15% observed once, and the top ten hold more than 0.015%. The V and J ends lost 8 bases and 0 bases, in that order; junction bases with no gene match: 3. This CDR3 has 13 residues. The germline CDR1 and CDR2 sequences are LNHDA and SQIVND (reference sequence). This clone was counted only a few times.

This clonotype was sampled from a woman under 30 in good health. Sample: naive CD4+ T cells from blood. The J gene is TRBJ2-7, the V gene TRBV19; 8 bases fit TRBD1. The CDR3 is CASRTGSSYEQYF. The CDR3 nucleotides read TGTGCCAGTCGGACAGGGAGCTCCTACGAGCAGTACTTC.